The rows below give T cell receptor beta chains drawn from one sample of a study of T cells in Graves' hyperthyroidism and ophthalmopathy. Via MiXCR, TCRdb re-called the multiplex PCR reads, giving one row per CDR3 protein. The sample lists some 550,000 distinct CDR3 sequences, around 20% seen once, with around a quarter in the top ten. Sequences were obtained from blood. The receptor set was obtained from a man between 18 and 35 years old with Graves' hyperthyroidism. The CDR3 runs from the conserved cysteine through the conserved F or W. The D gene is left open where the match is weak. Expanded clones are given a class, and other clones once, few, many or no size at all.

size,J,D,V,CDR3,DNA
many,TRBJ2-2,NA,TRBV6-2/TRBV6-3,CASRDTGELFF,TGTGCCAGCAGAGACACCGGGGAGCTGTTTTTT
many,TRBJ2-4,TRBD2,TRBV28,CASSMGGGFGKNIQYF,TGTGCCAGCAGTATGGGGGGGGGTTTCGGCAAAAACATTCAGTACTTC
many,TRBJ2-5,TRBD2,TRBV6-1,CASSEGLAGEETQYF,TGTGCCAGCAGTGAGGGACTAGCGGGAGAAGAGACCCAGTACTTC
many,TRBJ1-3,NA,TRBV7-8,CASSRMGQSSGNTIYF,TGTGCCAGCAGTCGAATGGGACAAAGCTCTGGAAACACCATATATTTT
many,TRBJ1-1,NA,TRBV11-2,CASSRTELMNTEAFF,TGTGCCAGCAGCCGAACGGAATTAATGAACACTGAAGCTTTCTTT
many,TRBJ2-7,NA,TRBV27,CASSRRWAGDPYEQYF,TGTGCCAGCAGTCGTCGCTGGGCAGGGGACCCCTACGAGCAGTACTTC
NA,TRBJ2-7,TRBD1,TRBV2,CASSARRQGTDEQYF,TGTGCCAGCAGTGCTCGACGACAGGGGACGGACGAGCAGTACTTC
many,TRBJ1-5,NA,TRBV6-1,CASSPVRASNQPQHF,TGTGCCAGCAGCCCCGTACGGGCTAGCAATCAGCCCCAGCATTTT
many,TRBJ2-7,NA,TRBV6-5,CASSSRQGPLIVYEQYF,TGTGCCAGCAGTTCCCGGCAGGGCCCCCTTATAGTCTACGAGCAGTACTTC
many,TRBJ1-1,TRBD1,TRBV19,CASSAGQAATEAFF,TGTGCCAGTAGTGCAGGACAGGCAGCCACTGAAGCTTTCTTT
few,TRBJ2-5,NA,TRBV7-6,CASTPVGDTRGETQYF,TGTGCCAGCACCCCTGTGGGGGACACACGCGGGGAGACCCAGTACTTC
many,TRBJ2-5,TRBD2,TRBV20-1,CSASRGLAGSSRETQYF,TGCAGTGCTAGCCGGGGACTAGCGGGGAGCTCCCGGGAGACCCAGTACTTC
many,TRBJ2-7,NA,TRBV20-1,CSAGGAGYEQYF,TGCAGTGCAGGGGGGGCCGGCTACGAGCAGTACTTC
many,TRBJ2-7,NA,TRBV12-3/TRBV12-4,CASSAAGGSLNEQYF,TGTGCCAGCAGTGCTGCTGGGGGATCCCTTAACGAGCAGTACTTC
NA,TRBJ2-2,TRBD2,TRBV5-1,CASSLELAGAANTGELFF,TGCGCCAGCAGCTTGGAACTAGCGGGGGCCGCGAACACCGGGGAGCTGTTTTTT
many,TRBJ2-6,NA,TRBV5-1,CASRDASGANVLTF,TGCGCCAGCAGGGACGCTTCTGGGGCCAACGTCCTGACTTTC
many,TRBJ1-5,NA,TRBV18,CASSPYSNQPQHF,TGTGCCAGCAGCCCATATAGCAATCAGCCCCAGCATTTT
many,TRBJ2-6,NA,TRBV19,CASRDSGANVLTF,TGTGCCTCACGGGACTCTGGGGCCAACGTCCTGACTTTC
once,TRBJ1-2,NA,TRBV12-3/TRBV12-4,CASSLSSVGYTF,TGTGCCAGCAGTTTAAGTTCTGTTGGCTACACCTTC
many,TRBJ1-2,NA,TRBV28,CASQNRNYGYTF,TGTGCCAGCCAAAACAGAAACTATGGCTACACCTTC
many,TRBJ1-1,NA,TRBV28,CASSYPDVRAFF,TGTGCCAGCAGTTATCCGGACGTTCGGGCTTTCTTT
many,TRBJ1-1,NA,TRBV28,CASSQDRREAFF,TGTGCCAGCAGCCAGGACCGCCGTGAAGCTTTCTTT
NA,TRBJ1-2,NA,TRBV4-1,CASSQDEGSGYAF,TGCGCCAGCAGCCAAGATGAAGGATCTGGCTACGCCTTC
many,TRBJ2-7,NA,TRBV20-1,CSARSRTELLYEQYF,TGCAGTGCTAGATCCCGGACGGAGTTACTCTACGAGCAGTACTTC
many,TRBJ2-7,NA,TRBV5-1,CASSSTWWKYEQYF,TGCGCCAGCAGCTCAACCTGGTGGAAGTACGAGCAGTACTTC
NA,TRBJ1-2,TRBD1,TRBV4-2,CASSQDGQGNYGYTF,TGTGCCAGCAGCCAAGATGGACAGGGAAACTATGGCTACACCTTC